The rows below give T cell receptor beta chains drawn from one sample of a study of T-cell memory formation after mild COVID-19. TCRdb independently ran MiXCR on the 5' RACE reads; one entry per CDR3 protein. Of 80,000 to 95,000 distinct CDR3 sequences in the sample, about 23% were seen once. Material for sequencing was PBMCs or a T cell subset sorted from them (not recorded which). These receptors originate from a man aged 18 to 30 who had mild COVID-19 (a few samples of this study predate the infection). Cell type and time point are not known. Each CDR3 is given with its conserved first and last residue. The D gene is left open where the match is weak. Size is omitted from some rows. Given values are once, few, many or a class for expanded clones.

J gene	V gene	clone size	D gene	CDR3 DNA	CDR3 protein
TRBJ2-7	TRBV12-3/TRBV12-4	.	.	TGTGCCAGCAGTTCGGGGCCCTCCGCCTACGAGCAGTACTTC	CASSSGPSAYEQYF
TRBJ2-1	TRBV4-1	.	.	TGCGCCAGCAGCCAAGAGGCTGCCAACAATGAGCAGTTCTTC	CASSQEAANNEQFF
TRBJ1-6	TRBV12-3/TRBV12-4	few	.	TGTGCCAGCAGTCCCCGGGACCGGGAGAAGTCACCCCTCCACTTT	CASSPRDREKSPLHF
TRBJ1-4	TRBV29-1	few	.	TGCAGCGTTGAAGAGAGGGGGACTAATGAAAAACTGTTTTTT	CSVEERGTNEKLFF
TRBJ1-2	TRBV6-5	few	TRBD1	TGTGCCAGCAGTCTACAGGGGGCTTATGGCTACACCTTC	CASSLQGAYGYTF
TRBJ2-3	TRBV15	few	.	TGTGCCACCAGCAGAGACAGGGGGGTCACAGATACGCAGTATTTT	CATSRDRGVTDTQYF
TRBJ2-5	TRBV6-1	once	.	TGTGCCAGCAGTGAGGTACAGTCTCTGGACCAAGAGACACAGTACTTC	CASSEVQSLDQETQYF
TRBJ2-7	TRBV29-1	few	.	TGCAGCGTTGGAGGACCGGCGTCCCACGAGCAGTACTTC	CSVGGPASHEQYF
TRBJ1-4	TRBV2	few	.	TGTGCCAGCAGTGGTGCTAATGAAAAACTGTTTTTT	CASSGANEKLFF
TRBJ2-4	TRBV3-1	few	.	TGTGCCAGCAGCAGCCGGGGGTCTAACATTCAGTACTTC	CASSSRGSNIQYF
TRBJ2-1	TRBV14	.	.	TGTGCCAGCAGCCAAATCATCAATGAGCAGTTCTTC	CASSQIINEQFF
TRBJ1-1	TRBV6-5	.	.	TGTGCCAGCTCTGGGTGGGGGAACACTGAAGCTTTCTTT	CASSGWGNTEAFF
TRBJ1-1	TRBV15	.	.	TGTGCCACCAGCAGAGATATACCGGAGGGCCGGTGGATCGCGGCTTTCTTT	CATSRDIPEGRWIAAFF
TRBJ2-3	TRBV6-5	few	TRBD1	TGTGCCAGCAGTTACTCACAGGGGGCGGATACGCAGTATTTT	CASSYSQGADTQYF
TRBJ2-5	TRBV12-3/TRBV12-4	few	.	TGTGCCAGCAGTGACCTGGGGGGGCAGGAGACCCAGTACTTC	CASSDLGGQETQYF
TRBJ2-5	TRBV12-3/TRBV12-4	few	.	TGTGCCAGCACCGACGCTTGGGGAGAGACCCAGTACTTC	CASTDAWGETQYF
TRBJ2-7	TRBV3-1	.	.	TGTGCCAGCAGCCACGGTAGTGGTTACGAGCAGTACTTC	CASSHGSGYEQYF
TRBJ2-7	TRBV15	many	TRBD1	TGTGCCACCAGCAGAAACAGGGGCGAGCAGTACTTC	CATSRNRGEQYF
TRBJ2-1	TRBV4-2	many	.	TGTGCCAGCAGCCAAGATGGGGAGACGGGGTACAATGAGCAGTTCTTC	CASSQDGETGYNEQFF
TRBJ2-2	TRBV6-1	.	.	TGTGCCAGCAGGCAGGTGACCGGGGAGCTGTTTTTT	CASRQVTGELFF
TRBJ2-6	TRBV5-1	few	TRBD1	TGCGCCAGCAGCCTGACAGAGGGACAGGCCATAACTGGGGCCAACGTCCTGACTTTC	CASSLTEGQAITGANVLTF
TRBJ1-1	TRBV7-3	.	.	TGTGCCAGCAGCCGCGGATCAGGGAGGGGGGTTGACACTGAAGCTTTCTTT	CASSRGSGRGVDTEAFF
TRBJ2-1	TRBV11-3	few	TRBD1	TGTGCCAGCAGCGACAGGGGATATACGGGTGAGCAGTTCTTC	CASSDRGYTGEQFF
TRBJ1-2	TRBV27	few	.	TGTGCCAGCAGCGGGGACGGCAACTATGGCTACACCTTC	CASSGDGNYGYTF
TRBJ2-1	TRBV5-6	many	.	TGTGCCAGCAGCTTGGGTGCGGGAAGCTCCTACAATGAGCAGTTCTTC	CASSLGAGSSYNEQFF
TRBJ2-1	TRBV19	.	.	TGTGCCAGTAGTATACCGGTCGGTGAGCAGTTCTTC	CASSIPVGEQFF
TRBJ1-1	TRBV29-1	.	.	TGCAGCGTTGAAGTACGACAGGACACTGAAGCTTTCTTT	CSVEVRQDTEAFF
TRBJ2-7	TRBV12-3/TRBV12-4	many	.	TGTGCCAGCAGCTCCCTTTACGAGCAGTACTTC	CASSSLYEQYF
TRBJ1-5	TRBV20-1	few	.	TGCAGTGCTAGTTCGGATCAGGGGCTTCAGCCCCAGCATTTT	CSASSDQGLQPQHF
TRBJ2-5	TRBV9	.	.	TGTGCCAGCGGGAGGGGGACCGGGAGCCAGTACTTC	CASGRGTGSQYF
TRBJ2-3	TRBV29-1	few	TRBD2	TGCAGCGTTGAAGCTCGGGCTAGCGGGGGCGCCGGGGCAGATACGCAGTATTTT	CSVEARASGGAGADTQYF
TRBJ2-7	TRBV7-9	few	TRBD1	TGTGCCAGCACTCAGGACAGGGAAGTAAGCGAGCAGTACTTC	CASTQDREVSEQYF
TRBJ2-1	TRBV28	.	.	TGTGCCAGCAGGTACGACGGTAGCTCCTACAATGAGCAGTTCTTC	CASRYDGSSYNEQFF
TRBJ2-5	TRBV4-1	.	TRBD2	TGCGCCAGCAGCCAAGGCGGACTAGCGGGGGTAAGGGAGACCCAGTACTTC	CASSQGGLAGVRETQYF
TRBJ2-3	TRBV4-3	.	.	TGCGCCAGCAGCCAAGTAGGGGGGCTCGGGGATACGCAGTATTTT	CASSQVGGLGDTQYF
TRBJ2-3	TRBV27	few	.	TGTGCCAGCAACGCAGGGGGGGTCACAGATACGCAGTATTTT	CASNAGGVTDTQYF
TRBJ2-4	TRBV29-1	.	TRBD1	TGCAGCGCGGTGGGACAGGGTTTCATTCAGTACTTC	CSAVGQGFIQYF
TRBJ1-2	TRBV6-5	.	TRBD1	TGTGCCAGCAGACAACAGGGGAACGGAGGCTACACCTTC	CASRQQGNGGYTF
TRBJ2-2	TRBV4-1	.	.	TGCGCCAGCAGCCAAGGATCTGGGTACACCGGGGAGCTGTTTTTT	CASSQGSGYTGELFF
TRBJ1-1	TRBV19	.	.	TGTGCCAGTGAGGGTACTGAAGCTTTCTTT	CASEGTEAFF
TRBJ2-1	TRBV27	.	.	TGTGCCAGCAGTTTAGCCGGGAACCCCTACAATGAGCAGTTCTTC	CASSLAGNPYNEQFF
TRBJ2-1	TRBV5-4	.	TRBD1	TGTGCCAGCAGCTTGGTTGGACAGGGGGGTGAGCAGTTCTTC	CASSLVGQGGEQFF
TRBJ2-1	TRBV6-5	.	TRBD2	TGTGCCAGCAGCCTGCTAGCGGGGGATGAGCAGTTCTTC	CASSLLAGDEQFF
TRBJ1-4	TRBV6-6	.	.	TGTGCCAGCTGTGGTGAGGGCGCAACTAATGAAAAACTGTTTTTT	CASCGEGATNEKLFF
TRBJ2-1	TRBV29-1	few	TRBD2	TGCAGCGTTACTAGCGGGGGGGCCTATGAGCAGTTCTTC	CSVTSGGAYEQFF
TRBJ1-5	TRBV6-5	.	.	TGTGCCAGCAGTCTCAGGGGATTCAATCAGCCCCAGCATTTT	CASSLRGFNQPQHF
TRBJ2-3	TRBV29-1	.	.	TGCAGCGTTGAAAAAGTGGGTGGGATCCGCGATACGCAGTATTTT	CSVEKVGGIRDTQYF
TRBJ2-2	TRBV7-2	.	.	TGTGCCAGCAGCTTAGGAGGGGCCGGGGAGCTGTTTTTT	CASSLGGAGELFF
TRBJ1-3	TRBV10-3	.	.	TGTGCCATCAGTGAGTCACCCCCTGGCTCTGGAAACACCATATATTTT	CAISESPPGSGNTIYF
TRBJ2-3	TRBV3-1	.	.	TGTGCCAGCAGCCAAGAAGAGGATCCCACGCAGTATTTT	CASSQEEDPTQYF
TRBJ1-1	TRBV5-1	few	TRBD1	TGCGCCAGCAGCTTGTACCAGGGGGGCATGAACACTGAAGCTTTCTTT	CASSLYQGGMNTEAFF
TRBJ1-2	TRBV20-1	few	.	TGCAGTGCTAGAGATCCAGGGCAGTTCCTAGCTGGCTACACCTTC	CSARDPGQFLAGYTF
TRBJ2-5	TRBV13	few	TRBD2	TGTGCCAGCAGCCCCCGGACTAGCGGGGCACAAGAGACCCAGTACTTC	CASSPRTSGAQETQYF
TRBJ1-1	TRBV13	few	.	TGTGCCAGCAGCCAGATAGACCGGTCGAACACTGAAGCTTTCTTT	CASSQIDRSNTEAFF
TRBJ2-6	TRBV7-9	few	TRBD1	TGTGCCAGCAGACGACAGGGGAATATACCCCCTGGGGCCAACGTCCTGACTTTC	CASRRQGNIPPGANVLTF
TRBJ2-5	TRBV5-6	many	TRBD2	TGTGCCAGCAGCCCTCGACTAGCGGGGATTTCACAAGAGACCCAGTACTTC	CASSPRLAGISQETQYF
TRBJ1-6	TRBV5-6	.	.	TGTGCCAGCAGCCCGGTCGAGGGCGCGTCACCCCTCCACTTT	CASSPVEGASPLHF